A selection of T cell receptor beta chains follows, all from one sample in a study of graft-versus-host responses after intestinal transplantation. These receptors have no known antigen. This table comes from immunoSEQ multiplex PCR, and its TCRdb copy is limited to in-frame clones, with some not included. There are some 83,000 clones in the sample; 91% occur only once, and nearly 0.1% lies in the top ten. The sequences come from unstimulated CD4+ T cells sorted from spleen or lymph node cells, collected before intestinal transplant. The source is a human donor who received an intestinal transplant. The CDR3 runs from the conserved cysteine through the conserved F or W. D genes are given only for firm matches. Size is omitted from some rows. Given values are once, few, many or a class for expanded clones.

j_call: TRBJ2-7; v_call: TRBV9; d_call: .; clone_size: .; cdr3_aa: CASSVDGVTYEQYF; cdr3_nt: TGTGCCAGCAGCGTAGACGGGGTCACCTACGAGCAGTACTTC
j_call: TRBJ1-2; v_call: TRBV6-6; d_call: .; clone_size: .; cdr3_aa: CASREFETDMNYGYTF; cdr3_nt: TGTGCCAGCAGAGAATTCGAGACAGACATGAACTATGGCTACACCTTC
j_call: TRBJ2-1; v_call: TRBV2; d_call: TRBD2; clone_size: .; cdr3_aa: CASSNPGLQFF; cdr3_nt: TGTGCCAGCAGCAACCCGGGACTACAGTTCTTC
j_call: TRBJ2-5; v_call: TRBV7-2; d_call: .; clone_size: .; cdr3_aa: CASSPLSVETQYF; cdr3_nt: TGTGCCAGCAGCCCTCTTAGCGTGGAGACCCAGTACTTC
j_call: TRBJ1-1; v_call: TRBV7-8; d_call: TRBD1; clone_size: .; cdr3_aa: CASTETGGRNTEAFF; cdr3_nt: TGTGCCAGCACCGAGACAGGGGGCAGGAACACTGAAGCTTTCTTT
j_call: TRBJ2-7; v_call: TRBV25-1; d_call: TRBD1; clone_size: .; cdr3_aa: CASSATRTGKVDYEQYF; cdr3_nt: TGTGCCAGCAGTGCAACTCGGACAGGGAAAGTCGACTACGAGCAGTACTTC
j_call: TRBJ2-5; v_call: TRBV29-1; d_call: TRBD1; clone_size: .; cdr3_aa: CSVDRGGQETQYF; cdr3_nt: TGCAGCGTCGACAGGGGGGGCCAAGAGACCCAGTACTTC
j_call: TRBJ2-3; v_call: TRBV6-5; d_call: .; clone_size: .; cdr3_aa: CASSYGGHNTDTQYF; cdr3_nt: TGTGCCAGCAGTTACGGGGGCCACAACACAGATACGCAGTATTTT
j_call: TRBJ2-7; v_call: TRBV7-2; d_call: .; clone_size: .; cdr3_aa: CASSRDWGIRYEQYF; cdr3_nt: TGTGCCAGCAGTCGAGATTGGGGCATTAGGTACGAGCAGTACTTC
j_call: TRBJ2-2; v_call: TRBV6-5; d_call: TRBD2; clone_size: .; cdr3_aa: CASSDTSVSGELFF; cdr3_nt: TGTGCCAGCAGCGATACTAGCGTTAGCGGGGAGCTGTTTTTT
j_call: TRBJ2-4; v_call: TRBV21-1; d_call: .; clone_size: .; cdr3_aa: CASSKAEVPSIQYF; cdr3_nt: TGTGCCAGCAGCAAAGCTGAGGTCCCTAGCATTCAGTACTTC
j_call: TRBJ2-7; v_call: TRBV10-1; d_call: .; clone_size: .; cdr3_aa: CASSESGAGYEQYF; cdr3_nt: TGCGCCAGCAGTGAGAGTGGTGCCGGGTACGAGCAGTACTTC
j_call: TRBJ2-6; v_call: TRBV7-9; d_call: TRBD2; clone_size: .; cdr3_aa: CASSLGGKSSGANVLTF; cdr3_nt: TGTGCCAGCAGCTTGGGGGGGAAAAGCTCTGGGGCCAACGTCCTGACTTTC
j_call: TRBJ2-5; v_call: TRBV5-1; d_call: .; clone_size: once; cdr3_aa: CASSLGQGIQGQETQYF; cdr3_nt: TGCGCCAGCAGCTTGGGGCAGGGGATCCAGGGGCAAGAGACCCAGTACTTC
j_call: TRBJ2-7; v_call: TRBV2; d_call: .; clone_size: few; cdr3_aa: CASTSTGLIYEQYF; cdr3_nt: TGTGCCAGCACCTCCACAGGGCTTATCTACGAGCAGTACTTC
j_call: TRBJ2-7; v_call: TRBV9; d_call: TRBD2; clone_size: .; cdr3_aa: CASSKREAYESSYEQYF; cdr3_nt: TGTGCCAGCAGCAAGCGGGAAGCTTACGAAAGCTCCTACGAGCAGTACTTC
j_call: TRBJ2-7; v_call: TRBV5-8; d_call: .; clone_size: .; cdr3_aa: CASKPRRSSYEQYF; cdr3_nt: TGTGCCAGCAAACCCAGGCGCTCCTCCTACGAGCAGTACTTC
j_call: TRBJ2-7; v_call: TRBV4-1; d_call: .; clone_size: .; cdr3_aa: CASSQGSTSYEQYF; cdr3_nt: TGCGCCAGCAGCCAAGGAAGTACATCTTACGAGCAGTACTTC
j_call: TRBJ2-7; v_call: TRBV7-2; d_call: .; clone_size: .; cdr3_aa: CASSRQSYYEQYF; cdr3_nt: TGTGCCAGCAGTCGACAGAGTTACTACGAGCAGTACTTC
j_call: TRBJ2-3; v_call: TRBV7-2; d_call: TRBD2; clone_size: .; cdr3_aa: CASSLISGGVYF; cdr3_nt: TGTGCCAGCAGCTTAATAAGCGGGGGGGTTTATTTT
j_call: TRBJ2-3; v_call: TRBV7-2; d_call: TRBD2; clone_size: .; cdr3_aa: CASSLIARGGGPDTQYF; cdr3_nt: TGTGCCAGCAGCTTAATCGCTCGCGGGGGGGGCCCAGATACGCAGTATTTT
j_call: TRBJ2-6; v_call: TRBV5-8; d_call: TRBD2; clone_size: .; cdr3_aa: CASSLGVTSGGAGANVLTF; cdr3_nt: TGTGCCAGCAGCTTGGGCGTTACTAGCGGGGGGGCTGGGGCCAACGTCCTGACTTTC
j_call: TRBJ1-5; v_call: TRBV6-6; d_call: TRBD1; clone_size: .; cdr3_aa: CASSLRQGGSNQPQHF; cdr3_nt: TGTGCCAGCAGCCTCAGACAGGGCGGGAGCAATCAGCCCCAGCATTTT
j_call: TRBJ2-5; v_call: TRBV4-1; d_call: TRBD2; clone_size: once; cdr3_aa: CASRIALAGGETQYF; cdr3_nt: TGCGCCAGCAGGATCGCATTAGCGGGGGGGGAGACCCAGTACTTC
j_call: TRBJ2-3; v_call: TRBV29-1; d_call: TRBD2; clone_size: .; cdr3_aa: CSARGRVTSGGTDTQYF; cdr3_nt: TGCAGCGCAAGGGGCAGGGTAACTAGCGGGGGCACAGATACGCAGTATTTT
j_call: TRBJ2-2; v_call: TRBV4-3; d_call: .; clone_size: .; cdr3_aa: CASSQGRGADTGELFF; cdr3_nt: TGCGCCAGCAGCCAAGGTCGCGGGGCGGACACCGGGGAGCTGTTTTTT
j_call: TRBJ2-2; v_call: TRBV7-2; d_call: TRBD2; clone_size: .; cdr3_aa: CASSTTSGGAFGELFF; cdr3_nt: TGTGCCAGCAGCACCACTAGCGGGGGGGCCTTCGGGGAGCTGTTTTTT
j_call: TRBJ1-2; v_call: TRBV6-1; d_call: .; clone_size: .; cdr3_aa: CASSEALRGYGYTF; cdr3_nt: TGTGCCAGCAGTGAAGCGCTCAGGGGTTATGGCTACACCTTC
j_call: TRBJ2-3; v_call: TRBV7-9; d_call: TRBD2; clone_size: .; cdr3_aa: CASSRTVPGLAGATDTQYF; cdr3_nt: TGTGCCAGCAGTAGGACCGTACCGGGACTAGCGGGGGCCACAGATACGCAGTATTTT
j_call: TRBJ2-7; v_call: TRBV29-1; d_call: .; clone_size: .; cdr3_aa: CSVETHRIPYEQYF; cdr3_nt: TGCAGCGTTGAAACCCACAGGATTCCCTACGAGCAGTACTTC
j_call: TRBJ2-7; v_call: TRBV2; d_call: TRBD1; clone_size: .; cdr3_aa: CASSPDRDYEQYF; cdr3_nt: TGTGCCAGCAGTCCCGACAGGGACTACGAGCAGTACTTC
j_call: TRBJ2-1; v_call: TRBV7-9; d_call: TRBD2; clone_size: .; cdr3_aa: CASSFRAGAIHYNEQFF; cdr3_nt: TGTGCCAGCAGCTTCCGAGCGGGGGCGATCCACTACAATGAGCAGTTCTTC
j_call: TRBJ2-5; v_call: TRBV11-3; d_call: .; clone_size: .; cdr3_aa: CASSPEGRGRETQYF; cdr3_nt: TGTGCCAGCAGCCCCGAGGGTAGGGGGAGAGAGACCCAGTACTTC
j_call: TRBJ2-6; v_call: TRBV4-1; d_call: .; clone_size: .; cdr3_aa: CASNHPGGLGGANVLTF; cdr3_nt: TGCGCCAGCAACCACCCCGGCGGGCTTGGCGGGGCCAACGTCCTGACTTTC
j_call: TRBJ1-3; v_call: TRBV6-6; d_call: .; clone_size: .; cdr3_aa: CASREMGQFSGNTIYF; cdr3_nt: TGTGCCAGCAGGGAGATGGGGCAGTTCTCTGGAAACACCATATATTTT
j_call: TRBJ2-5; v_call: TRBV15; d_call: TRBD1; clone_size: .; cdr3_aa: CATSRGEQGRETQYF; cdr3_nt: TGTGCCACCAGCAGAGGAGAACAGGGGAGAGAGACCCAGTACTTC
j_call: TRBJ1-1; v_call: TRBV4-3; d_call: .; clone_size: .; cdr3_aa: CASSPTLSGYTEAFF; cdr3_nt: TGCGCCAGCAGCCCCACCTTATCGGGGTATACTGAAGCTTTCTTT
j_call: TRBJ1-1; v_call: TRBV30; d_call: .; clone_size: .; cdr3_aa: CAWTRAFMNTEAFF; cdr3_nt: TGTGCCTGGACCCGAGCATTCATGAACACTGAAGCTTTCTTT
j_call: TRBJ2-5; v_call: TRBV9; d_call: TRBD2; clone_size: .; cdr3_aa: CASSSRGGQLETQYF; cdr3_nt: TGTGCCAGCAGCTCGCGGGGGGGGCAGTTGGAGACCCAGTACTTC
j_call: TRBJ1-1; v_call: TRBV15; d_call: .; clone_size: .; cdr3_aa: CATSRDGGDTEAFF; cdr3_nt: TGTGCCACCAGCAGAGATGGAGGGGATACTGAAGCTTTCTTT
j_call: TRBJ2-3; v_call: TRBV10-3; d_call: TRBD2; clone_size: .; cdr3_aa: CAISPLAGVTDTQYF; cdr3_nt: TGTGCCATCAGTCCCCTAGCGGGAGTTACAGATACGCAGTATTTT
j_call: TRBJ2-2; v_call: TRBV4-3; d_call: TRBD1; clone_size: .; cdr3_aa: CASSQRQGYAGELFF; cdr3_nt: TGCGCCAGCAGCCAGAGACAGGGGTACGCCGGGGAGCTGTTTTTT
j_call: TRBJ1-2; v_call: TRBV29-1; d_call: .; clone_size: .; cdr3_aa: CSVDEGYGYTF; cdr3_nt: TGCAGCGTTGACGAGGGTTATGGCTACACCTTC
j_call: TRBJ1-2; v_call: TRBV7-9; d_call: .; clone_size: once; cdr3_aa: CASSPAAGLTYGYTF; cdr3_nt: TGTGCCAGCAGCCCCGCAGCCGGGTTGACCTATGGCTACACCTTC
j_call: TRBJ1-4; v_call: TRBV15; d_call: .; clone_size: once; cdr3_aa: CATSRDGSPNEKLFF; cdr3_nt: TGTGCCACCAGCAGAGACGGGTCCCCTAATGAAAAACTGTTTTTT
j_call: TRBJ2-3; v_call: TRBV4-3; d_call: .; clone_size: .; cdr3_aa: CASSPLVGGTDTQYF; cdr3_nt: TGCGCCAGCAGCCCACTAGTGGGGGGAACAGATACGCAGTATTTT
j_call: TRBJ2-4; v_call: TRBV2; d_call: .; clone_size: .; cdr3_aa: CASTSGQLAGKNIQYF; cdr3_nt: TGTGCCAGCACATCAGGACAGTTAGCAGGGAAAAACATTCAGTACTTC
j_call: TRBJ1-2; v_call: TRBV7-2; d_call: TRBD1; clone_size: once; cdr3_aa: CASSADRGLDGYTF; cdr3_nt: TGTGCCAGCTCCGCGGACAGGGGGCTGGATGGCTACACCTTC
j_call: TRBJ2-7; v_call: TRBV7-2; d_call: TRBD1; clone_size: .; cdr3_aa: CASSSPGQNDEQYF; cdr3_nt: TGTGCCAGCAGCTCCCCGGGACAGAATGACGAGCAGTACTTC
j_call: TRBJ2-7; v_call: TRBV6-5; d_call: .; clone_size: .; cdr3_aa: CASSYSSPGYEQYF; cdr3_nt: TGTGCCAGCAGTTACTCGAGTCCCGGTTACGAGCAGTACTTC
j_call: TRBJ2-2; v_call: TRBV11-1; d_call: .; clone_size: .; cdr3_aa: CASSSPTGLAAGELFF; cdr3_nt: TGTGCCAGCAGCTCCCCAACCGGGCTAGCAGCCGGGGAGCTGTTTTTT
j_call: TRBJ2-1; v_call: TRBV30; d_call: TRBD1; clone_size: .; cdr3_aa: CAWSVIGTGRNEQFF; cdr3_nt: TGTGCCTGGAGTGTAATCGGGACAGGACGGAATGAGCAGTTCTTC
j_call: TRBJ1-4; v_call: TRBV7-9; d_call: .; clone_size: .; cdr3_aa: CASSPQGEKLFF; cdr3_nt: TGTGCCAGCAGCCCGCAGGGGGAAAAACTGTTTTTT